The entry that follows covers one T cell receptor (beta chain) sequence. This receptor's antigen is unknown. No clone much larger than this one lies a single base away; base qualities are absent. This entry belongs to a study of blood T cell repertoires in COVID-19 (dated by TCRdb to 2018 to 2020). A note on the overall study: The collaborator samples originated in the United States, Italy and Spain and spanned the acute and convalescent phases of COVID-19. The material from the prospective study consisted of cDNA or gDNA derived from T cells, B-cell-depleted T cells, or PBMCs. The dataset comprised deeply sampled blood TCRbeta repertoires from subjects exposed to, actively infected with, or recovered from COVID-19. The repertoires were released in a freely available public database meant as a resource for research on the immune response to SARS-CoV-2. The samples were drawn from two sources: the first 160 participants of the ongoing ImmuneRACE study, and 1,000 to 1,500 subjects contributed by 6 global collaborators. The sample metadata nearly always contained a de-identified subject ID, COVID-19 status, age in years and sex. HLA class I and class II types, where available, came from metadata supplied by the sample provider rather than from assay-based typing.

The full study reports these points: How much clinical and demographic metadata was included differed by source and by participant, and the metadata was provided uncurated.

At the junction V is shortened by 0 bases and J by 5 bases; bases outside the gene matches: 12. From the germline V gene, CDR1 is SGHNT and CDR2 is YENEEA. The CDR3 runs 18 residues from the cysteine to the phenylalanine. The sequence is cut down to CDR3 DNA, 54 bases in frame from base 1. TCRbeta CDR3 regions were amplified from genomic DNA using the immunoSEQ Assay, a bias-controlled multiplex PCR. The paper's data handling went like this. The number of nucleated cells in each sample was estimated by amplification of reference gene primers within the assay. To quantify the absolute abundance of each unique TCRbeta CDR3 rearrangement, sequence reads were collapsed and filtered. For each sample, productive Simpson clonality was calculated as the square root of Simpson's diversity index across productive rearrangements. As stored in TCRdb, this immuneACCESS dataset retains in-frame rearrangements with V and J assigned. A fraction of the clones does not appear; measured against another copy, unresolved V genes explain less than half of the discrepancy, and the remainder lacks a known reason. V and J calls and clone size are those listed in that table; D and trimming were worked out from the DNA. The sample table lists roughly 200,000 clones, about 88% of them with a count of one. The ten largest clones add up to 18% of the sample.

One collaborating source in Seattle enrolled patients while the patients were actively infected and followed the patients over time throughout the course of disease. Whole blood was collected in K2EDTA tubes by collaborating institutions according to the institutions' own protocols. Collaborator samples were shipped for TCRbeta analysis as frozen whole blood, isolated PBMCs, or DNA extracted from either sample type. The TCR originated in a man aged 50 to 60 with COVID-19, enrolled during active disease. The sequenced material came from peripheral blood. The sequence is built from TRBV11-3 and TRBJ2-5; 10 nucleotides in the junction match TRBD2. The nucleotide sequence is TGTGCCAGCAGCTTAGATCGAGGTCGAGCGGGAGGGGGGGAGACCCAGTACTTC. Its product reads: CASSLDRGRAGGGETQYF.